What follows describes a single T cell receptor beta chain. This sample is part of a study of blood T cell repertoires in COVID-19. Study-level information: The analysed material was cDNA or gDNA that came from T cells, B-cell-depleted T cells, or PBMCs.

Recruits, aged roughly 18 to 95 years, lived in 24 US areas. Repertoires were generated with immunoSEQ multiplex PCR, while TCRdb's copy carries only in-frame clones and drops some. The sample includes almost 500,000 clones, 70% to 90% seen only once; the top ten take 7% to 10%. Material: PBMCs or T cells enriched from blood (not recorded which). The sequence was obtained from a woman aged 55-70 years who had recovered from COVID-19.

For the CDR3, the DNA is TGTGCCAGCAGCCGACAGGGAATCAACACCGGGGAGCTGTTTTTT. Translating gives CASSRQGINTGELFF. The chain employs TRBV7-6 and TRBJ2-2; 7 positions agree with TRBD1. Germline V gene lookup returns CDR1 SGHVS and CDR2 FNYEAQ. With 5 bases clipped from V and 2 bases from J, the junction kept 5 bases outside the gene matches. There are 15 residues in the CDR3.